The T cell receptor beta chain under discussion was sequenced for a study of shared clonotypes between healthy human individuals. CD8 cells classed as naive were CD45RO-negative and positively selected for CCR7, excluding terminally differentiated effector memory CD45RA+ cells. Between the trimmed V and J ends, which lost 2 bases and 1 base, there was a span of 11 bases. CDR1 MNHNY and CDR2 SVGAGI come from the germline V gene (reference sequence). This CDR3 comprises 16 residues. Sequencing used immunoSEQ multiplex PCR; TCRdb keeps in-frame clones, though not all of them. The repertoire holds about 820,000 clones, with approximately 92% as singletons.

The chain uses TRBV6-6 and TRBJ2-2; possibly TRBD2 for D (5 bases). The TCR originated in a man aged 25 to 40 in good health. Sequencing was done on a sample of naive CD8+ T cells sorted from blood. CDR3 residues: CASSYEDSRNTGELFF. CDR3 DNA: TGTGCCAGCAGTTACGAGGACTCGAGGAACACCGGGGAGCTGTTTTTT.